Sequencing of this T cell receptor beta chain was carried out in a study of blood T cell repertoires in COVID-19. Study summary: Acute-phase and convalescent COVID-19 samples originated in the United States, Italy and Spain.

The ends lost 2 bases at V and 0 bases at J; junction bases unmatched: 8. Germline assignment: CDR1 SEHNR and CDR2 FQNEAQ (reference sequence). This CDR3 has 17 amino acids. Clones were sequenced by immunoSEQ multiplex PCR, and TCRdb holds only the in-frame ones, with some missing. The sample carries approximately 69,000 clones, roughly three quarters recorded once. Sequenced input: peripheral blood. The clonotype comes from a human donor in a cohort sampled during active COVID-19. The V call is TRBV7-9, the J call TRBJ2-3, with 7 nucleotides matching TRBD1. The CDR3 sequence: CASSLRGPGPSTDTQYF. The CDR3 nucleotides read TGTGCCAGCAGCTTAAGGGGGCCAGGTCCGAGCACAGATACGCAGTATTTT.